The T cell receptor (beta chain) described here comes from a study of cytomegalovirus exposure and HLA in healthy donors. Study observations and caveats: Across donors, sequencing depth was assumed by presence/absence analyses to be roughly uniform. Earlier findings revealed that most TCR beta V segments proved productive either about 87% or about 30% of the time.

13 Jbeta primers and 60 Vbeta primers were used for the PCR. Method: immunoSEQ multiplex PCR; TCRdb's copy keeps in-frame clones and lacks some. The sample yields about 220,000 clones, 76% seen once. The CDR3 runs 15 residues. V was trimmed by 1 base and J by 7 bases, leaving 14 bases between them. The germline CDR1 and CDR2 sequences are SGHVS and FNYEAQ. A word on this clone: The antigen is unknown.

The material sequenced was PBMCs. This clonotype was sampled from a man in his late teens or twenties in good health and CMV-seronegative. This sequence joins TRBV7-6 and TRBJ2-1; D may be TRBD2 (5 bases). CDR3 loop: CASSLGLASTNEQFF. The DNA for the CDR3 is TGTGCCAGCAGCTTAGGGCTAGCCTCCACAAATGAGCAGTTCTTC. Together with reference TRBV7-6 and TRBJ2-1, the CDR3 gives the full variable domain: GAGVSQSPRYKVTKRGQDVALRCDPISGHVSLYWYRQALGQGPEFLTYFNYEAQQDKSGLPNDRFSAERPEGSISTLTIQRTEQRDSAMYRCASSLGLASTNEQFFGPGTRLTVL.